This T cell receptor beta chain appears in the sequencing data of a study of T cells in Graves' hyperthyroidism and ophthalmopathy. Study in general: Prior to any treatment, at the point of initial diagnosis, peripheral blood was collected.

The PBMCs were sourced from fresh peripheral blood (approximately 10 ml). Study-wide results and caveats: Model predictions of ophthalmopathy came a median approximately 6 months before onset. Also found in blood were most expanded thyroid clonotypes above 0.001.

The table lists this clonotype with many counts. Antigen: not known. This CDR3 spans 14 amino acids. V gave up 1 base and J gave up 4 bases, with 11 bases separating them. Germline values: CDR1 SQVTM, CDR2 ANQGSEA. What was amplified from RNA transcripts were TCR beta CDR3 regions. Researchers ran a first-round RT-PCR on the TCR CDR3 using the HTBI primer set. TCRdb analysed the multiplex PCR reads with MiXCR anew, one entry per CDR3 protein. The table shows about 610,000 distinct CDR3 sequences, with roughly 15% occurring only once. This TCR came from a woman in her 40s with Graves' ophthalmopathy. The sequencing input was blood. The chain is built from TRBV29-1 and TRBJ1-3; no clear D. CDR3 nucleotide sequence: TGCAGCGTTGAAGGTCTTCTCGGCGGAAACACCATATATTTT. Protein sequence: CSVEGLLGGNTIYF. Full variable domain (rest looked up from reference TRBV29-1 and TRBJ1-3): SAVISQKPSRDICQRGTSLTIQCQVDSQVTMMFWYRQQPGQSLTLIATANQGSEATYESGFVIDKFPISRPNLTFSTLTVSNMSPEDSSIYLCSVEGLLGGNTIYFGEGSWLTVV.